The 32 T cell receptor beta chains below were found in one sample sequenced in a study of blood T cell repertoires in COVID-19. TCRdb's table, derived via immunoSEQ multiplex PCR, lists solely in-frame clones and lacks some. This repertoire shows hundreds of thousands of clones, 89% found once; its top ten account for roughly 8.9%. Sequenced material: PBMCs or T cells enriched from blood (not recorded which). These receptors came from a woman aged 40 to 50 who had recovered from COVID-19.

The rearrangement links TRBV13 to TRBJ2-3; 8 bases match TRBD1. The CDR3 extends over 15 amino acids. CDR1 is PRHDT and CDR2 is FYEKMQ in the germline V gene (reference sequence). The junction had 3 bases not matched to a gene; V was cut back by 1 base and J by 3 bases. CDR3 DNA: TGTGCCAGCAGCTTAGCAGGGGGCGCAACAGATACGCAGTATTTT. Amino acid sequence: CASSLAGGATDTQYF.

The rearrangement links TRBV27 to TRBJ2-1; tentatively, D is TRBD1 (6 bases). V lost 4 bases, J lost 0 bases, and 13 bases lay in between. The CDR3 extends over 16 amino acids. Germline CDR1 reads MNHEY; CDR2 reads SMNVEV (reference sequence). The CDR3 spells CASSYPTGSSYNEQFF. The CDR3 DNA sequence: TGTGCCAGCAGTTACCCAACAGGGAGCTCCTACAATGAGCAGTTCTTC.

The chain carries TRBV18 and TRBJ1-1, with 7 bases identical to TRBD1. Germline V gene sequence: CDR1 KGHSH, CDR2 LQKENI. The CDR3 is 15 amino acids. The V gene end was trimmed by 4 bases and the J gene end by 1 base; junction bases not matched to a gene: 6. CDR3 nucleotide sequence: TGTGCCAGCTCACGTTCTTCAGGGGGGAACACTGAAGCTTTCTTT. This encodes CASSRSSGGNTEAFF. Full variable domain (outside the CDR3, taken from reference TRBV18 and TRBJ1-1): NAGVMQNPRHLVRRRGQEARLRCSPMKGHSHVYWYRQLPEEGLKFMVYLQKENIIDESGMPKERFSAEFPKEGPSILRIQQVVRGDSAAYFCASSRSSGGNTEAFFGQGTRLTVV.

This clone has a single count. The gene calls are TRBV9 and TRBJ2-5; 10 bases match TRBD2. Losses at the gene ends were 3 bases for V and 0 bases for J; bases not matched to a gene: 8. This CDR3 region has 17 residues. CDR1 and CDR2 from the germline V gene are SGDLS and YYNGEE. DNA of the CDR3: TGTGCCAGCAGCGCTAGCGGGGGTGGTATATACCAAGAGACCCAGTACTTC. This translates into CASSASGGGIYQETQYF.

The rearrangement joins TRBV6-6 to TRBJ2-2, with 7 positions matching TRBD2. The V segment lost 5 bases and the J segment 7 bases; nucleotides outside the gene matches: 16. The CDR3 has 17 residues. Germline-derived CDR1 and CDR2 are MNHNY and SVGAGI (reference sequence). In DNA, the CDR3 is TGTGCCAGCAGTCCATGGACTAGTGCCCCTAGGGGCGGGGAGCTGTTTTTT. Encoded protein: CASSPWTSAPRGGELFF.

This clone was seen a few times. This chain uses TRBV7-2 with TRBJ1-2; D is ambiguous. Germline CDR1 is SGHTA and CDR2 is FQGNSA. With 2 bases removed from V and 8 bases from J, the gap between germline ends came to 12 bases. The length of the CDR3 is 13 residues. The CDR3 DNA is TGTGCCAGCAGCTTATCTAGGCAGAAGGGCTACACCTTC. This gives the protein CASSLSRQKGYTF.

This sequence joins TRBV7-2 and TRBJ1-6, with D perhaps matching TRBD1 (6 bases). V was shortened by 2 bases and J by 10 bases, with 9 bases between the two germline ends. Germline lookup yields CDR1 SGHTA and CDR2 FQGNSA. CDR3 size: 13 residues. The DNA of the CDR3 is TGTGCCAGCAGCTTACGGACAGTCTCACCCCTCCACTTT. Its translation is CASSLRTVSPLHF.

A single count supports this clone. This chain joins TRBV6-5 and TRBJ2-2; 9 nucleotides match TRBD2. Looked up from germline, CDR1 is MNHEY and CDR2 is SVGAGI. CDR3 size: 16 residues. The ends lost 4 bases at V and 4 bases at J; junction bases unmatched: 7. The CDR3 DNA reads TGTGCCAGCAGTTCCCCCCGACTAGCGGCCACCGGGGAGCTGTTTTTT. Residues: CASSSPRLAATGELFF.

V usage is TRBV7-2 and J usage is TRBJ2-1; D perhaps matches TRBD2 (7 bases). The CDR3 covers 13 residues. Trimming left V 2 bases short and J 15 bases short, with 17 bases between. Germline lookup yields CDR1 SGHTA and CDR2 FQGNSA. CDR3 DNA sequence: TGTGCCAGCAGCTTAAGAAGCGGGGACATTTGGTTCTTC. The encoded protein is CASSLRSGDIWFF.

Only a few counts were recorded for this clone. The CDR3 here is CASSYPDRGETQYF. The CDR3 nucleotides read TGTGCCAGTAGTTATCCCGACAGGGGGGAGACCCAGTACTTC. The rearrangement joins TRBV19 to TRBJ2-5; TRBD1 aligns across 9 bases. CDR1 is LNHDA and CDR2 is SQIVND in the germline V gene (reference sequence). V lost 5 bases, J lost 5 bases, and 6 bases stayed unmatched. The CDR3 contains 14 residues.

The chain joins TRBV5-4 to TRBJ1-2; the D gene is possibly TRBD1 (5 bases). This CDR3 contains 13 residues. Germline V gene sequence: CDR1 SGHNT, CDR2 YYREEE (reference sequence). V dropped 7 bases and J dropped 3 bases, with 13 bases sitting between them. The CDR3, as DNA: TGTGCCAGCCGGGGGGGAATGGACTATGGCTACACCTTC. Its protein is CASRGGMDYGYTF.

This clone was found once. The chain links TRBV5-4 to TRBJ2-3, with TRBD2 matching 9 bases. CDR3 length equals 16 residues. The V gene end was trimmed by 4 bases and the J gene end by 6 bases; junction bases not matched to a gene: 12. Germline CDR1 reads SGHNT; CDR2 reads YYREEE (reference sequence). The DNA for the CDR3 is TGTGCCAGCAGCCCGGGTAGCGGGAGCCTTGCTGATACGCAGTATTTT. Amino acids: CASSPGSGSLADTQYF.

The chain couples TRBV5-1 to TRBJ2-1, with 10 bases fitting TRBD2. Germline trimming cut 0 bases from V and 8 bases from J; bases unmatched to any gene: 5. The CDR3 contains 15 residues. Germline V gene data show CDR1 as SGHRS and CDR2 as YFSETQ. The CDR3 DNA reads as TGCGCCAGCAGCTTGGGGCTAGCGGGGGTTGATGAGCAGTTCTTC. Translated: CASSLGLAGVDEQFF.

The chain employs TRBV12-3 or TRBV12-4 and TRBJ1-6; D unresolved. The germline V and J ends were trimmed by 3 bases and 10 bases, with 7 bases remaining between them. The CDR3 length is 12 residues. This CDR3 is CASSFGGSPLHF. The CDR3 nucleotides read TGTGCCAGCAGTTTTGGAGGCTCACCCCTCCACTTT.

J is TRBJ1-2 and V is TRBV2, with 9 bases fitting TRBD1. CDR1 and CDR2 (germline): SNHLY, FYNNEI. There are 14 residues in the CDR3. After removal of 6 bases from V and 3 bases from J, the junction contained 5 bases not matched to a gene. For the CDR3, the DNA is TGTGCCAGCAGCCAACAGGGGGCAGACTATGGCTACACCTTC. Protein: CASSQQGADYGYTF.

In regard to this clone: The same CDR3 arises from other DNA sequences in this sample as well. The V gene is TRBV2, the J gene TRBJ1-2, with D possibly TRBD1 on 5 matching bases. V shed 0 bases and J shed 4 bases, with 12 bases lying between them. Germline V gene data show CDR1 as SNHLY and CDR2 as FYNNEI. This CDR3 comprises 15 residues. This chain's CDR3 is CASSEAVDRVYGYTF. The CDR3 region has the DNA TGTGCCAGCAGTGAAGCGGTTGACAGAGTCTATGGCTACACCTTC.

V and J are TRBV27 and TRBJ2-3; D is unresolved. Trimming shortened V by 5 bases and J by 1 base, and 10 bases separated the two germline ends. Germline CDR1 is MNHEY and CDR2 is SMNVEV (reference sequence). The CDR3 is made up of 14 amino acids. The CDR3 protein is CASSQMLGTDTQYF. CDR3 DNA: TGTGCCAGCAGTCAAATGCTAGGCACAGATACGCAGTATTTT.

The chain couples TRBV6-6 to TRBJ2-7; 15 bases fit TRBD2. CDR1 is MNHNY and CDR2 is SVGAGI in the germline V gene (reference sequence). V gave up 5 bases and J gave up 0 bases; unmatched junction bases: 8. The CDR3 is 18 residues long. The CDR3 DNA sequence: TGTGCCAGCAGTCGCGGGACTAGCGGGAGGTCAGGCTCCTACGAGCAGTACTTC. It is translated as CASSRGTSGRSGSYEQYF.

A remark on this clone: The sample has other DNA sequences that encode this CDR3 too. The chain has TRBV11-3 and TRBJ2-7; possible D gene TRBD2, 6 bases. V was shortened by 5 bases and J by 0 bases, with 11 bases between the two germline ends. The CDR3 runs 14 residues. Germline V lookup: CDR1 SGHNT, CDR2 YENEEA. CDR3 in amino acids: CASSPRDSSYEQYF. The CDR3, as DNA: TGTGCCAGCAGCCCGCGGGATTCCTCCTACGAGCAGTACTTC.

The chain couples TRBV27 to TRBJ1-1; D possibly corresponds to TRBD1 (5 bases). V was cut by 6 bases and J by 5 bases, with 13 bases left in between. In germline, CDR1 is MNHEY, CDR2 SMNVEV (reference sequence). The CDR3 sequence is 13 residues long. CDR3 nucleotide sequence: TGTGCCAGCAGCTCGGGGGGAGGGACTGAAGCTTTCTTT. Its protein product is CASSSGGGTEAFF.

By share of the sample, this clone is medium-sized. This chain connects TRBV5-4 to TRBJ2-5; D might be TRBD1 (6 bases). The germline CDR1 and CDR2 sequences are SGHNT and YYREEE (reference sequence). CDR3 length: 16 amino acids. With 4 bases removed from V and 3 bases from J, the gap between germline ends came to 19 bases. As DNA, the CDR3 is TGTGCCAGCAGCAACAGGGCGGTAGGGTCGGAAGAGACCCAGTACTTC. Residues: CASSNRAVGSEETQYF.

The rearrangement joins TRBV5-8 to TRBJ1-5; possibly TRBD1 for D (5 bases). CDR1 and CDR2 from the germline V gene are SGHTS and YDEGEE. Trimming removed 3 bases from V and 2 bases from J, with 9 bases in between. This CDR3 has 14 residues. This CDR3 reads CASSWGGGNQPQHF. CDR3 DNA: TGTGCCAGCAGCTGGGGCGGGGGCAATCAGCCCCAGCATTTT.

The rearrangement uses TRBV30 and TRBJ1-4; a possible D gene is TRBD1 (5 bases). CDR1 and CDR2 from the germline V gene are GTSNPN and SVGIG (reference sequence). The CDR3 totals 16 residues. V shed 2 bases and J shed 0 bases, with 13 bases lying between them. CDR3 residues: CAWSSPSTATNEKLFF. CDR3 in DNA: TGTGCCTGGAGTTCCCCCTCGACAGCAACTAATGAAAAACTGTTTTTT.

CDR3 bases: TGTGCCAGTAGTATGAGTGGAAACACCATATATTTT. It translates to CASSMSGNTIYF. V gene TRBV19 combines with J gene TRBJ1-3; D gene unclear. V lost 3 bases and J lost 3, with 3 bases in between. This CDR3 spans 12 amino acids. The V gene's germline CDR1 is LNHDA and CDR2 SQIVND (reference sequence).

This clone was observed many times. The chain has TRBV19 and TRBJ2-4; tentatively, D is TRBD1 (5 bases). Trimming took 4 bases from V and 1 from J, leaving 11 bases between them. Germline values: CDR1 LNHDA, CDR2 SQIVND (reference sequence). This CDR3 is built from 15 residues. The CDR3 DNA is TGTGCCAGTAGTACAACAGGAGCGGCCAAAAACATTCAGTACTTC. This codes for CASSTTGAAKNIQYF. The complete variable domain, with remaining parts taken from reference TRBV19 and TRBJ2-4, reads DGGITQSPKYLFRKEGQNVTLSCEQNLNHDAMYWYRQDPGQGLRLIYYSQIVNDFQKGDIAEGYSVSREKKESFPLTVTSAQKNPTAFYLCASSTTGAAKNIQYFGAGTRLSVL.

This chain uses TRBV11-3 with TRBJ1-1, with 7 positions matching TRBD1. V was pared by 0 bases and J by 8 bases, with 15 bases of the junction left unmatched. Per the germline V gene, CDR1 is SGHNT and CDR2 is YENEEA. The CDR3 is 17 amino acids. The chain's CDR3 is CASSLDSVGGTTKEAFF. For the CDR3, the DNA is TGTGCCAGCAGCTTAGATAGCGTAGGGGGCACCACCAAAGAAGCTTTCTTT.

V is TRBV18 and J is TRBJ1-1; D might be TRBD1 (6 bases). V shed 2 bases and J shed 0 bases, with 16 bases lying between them. Per germline, CDR1 KGHSH and CDR2 LQKENI. The CDR3 totals 17 residues. CDR3 in amino acids: CASSPSSDSPLNTEAFF. CDR3 nucleotides: TGTGCCAGCTCACCATCTTCGGACAGTCCCTTGAACACTGAAGCTTTCTTT.

V usage is TRBV9 and J usage is TRBJ2-7; TRBD2 matches 11 bases. Germline V gene lookup returns CDR1 SGDLS and CDR2 YYNGEE. This CDR3 contains 16 residues. V shed 4 bases, J shed 7 bases, and the junction held 13 bases outside the gene matches. The CDR3 DNA follows: TGTGCCAGCAGCCCCCCGGGTAGCGGGAGGGCAAGGGAGCAGTACTTC. Protein sequence: CASSPPGSGRAREQYF.

J is TRBJ1-1 and V is TRBV7-9; the match to TRBD1 covers 9 bases. Germline CDR1 reads SEHNR; CDR2 reads FQNEAQ (reference sequence). The J segment lost 2 bases and the V segment lost 5 bases, leaving 12 bases of the junction unmatched. CDR3 length: 17 amino acids. CDR3 DNA: TGTGCCAGCAGCCCGTGGGACAGGGACCTACCAAACACTGAAGCTTTCTTT. Protein sequence: CASSPWDRDLPNTEAFF.

The chain is built from TRBV3-1 (or the pseudogene TRBV3-2) and TRBJ2-1; no firm D call. Germline V gives CDR1 LGHDT, CDR2 YNNKEL (reference sequence). The CDR3 is 11 amino acids. Trimming left V 6 bases short and J 10 bases short, with 10 bases between. In nucleotides, the CDR3 is TGTGCCAGCAGTTACAGAGAAGAGCAGTTCTTC. It specifies CASSYREEQFF.

V is TRBV28 and J is TRBJ1-2; 9 bases are a match to TRBD1. This CDR3 is built from 16 residues. From germline, CDR1 is MDHEN and CDR2 SYDVKM. V was clipped by 5 bases and J by 6 bases; unmatched bases: 13. CDR3 DNA sequence: TGTGCCAGCAGTCCAGAGGGGGTGGGACAGGGAAATGGCTACACCTTC. Protein product: CASSPEGVGQGNGYTF.

V usage is TRBV30 and J usage is TRBJ1-3; D unclear. Trimming removed 1 base from V and 0 bases from J, with 10 bases in between. Germline V gene lookup returns CDR1 GTSNPN and CDR2 SVGIG (reference sequence). This CDR3 is built from 15 residues. The CDR3 is CAWSGGIDSGNTIYF. The DNA for the CDR3 is TGTGCCTGGAGTGGCGGGATCGACTCTGGAAACACCATATATTTT.